The 30 T cell receptor beta chains below all came from one sample that was sequenced in a study of Graves' ophthalmopathy and Graves' hyperthyroidism. RNA transcripts yielded amplified TCR beta CDR3 regions. HTBI-primed RT-PCR formed the first round, and a multiplex PCR formed the second. TCRdb fed the multiplex PCR reads into MiXCR, producing one record per CDR3 protein. The sample consists of around 400,000 distinct CDR3 sequences, more than 20% of them appearing once. Sequencing was carried out using peripheral blood. These receptor sequences come from a woman between 18 and 30 years old with stable Graves' hyperthyroidism.

In its sample, this clonotype was seen many times. V and J are TRBV11-2 and TRBJ2-2; D possibly matches TRBD1 or TRBD2 (5 bases each). Germline loops: CDR1 SGHAT, CDR2 FQNNGV. V gave up 3 bases and J gave up 5 bases, with 16 bases separating them. This CDR3 spans 16 amino acids. CDR3 sequence reads: CASSFRGRSKTGELFF. CDR3 in DNA: TGTGCCAGCAGCTTTCGGGGCAGGAGCAAGACCGGGGAGCTGTTTTTT.

This clonotype was detected ten times or more. The chain recombines TRBV6-5 with TRBJ2-5, with TRBD2 matching over 12 bases. This CDR3 is 16 amino acids long. After removal of 6 bases from V and 5 bases from J, the junction contained 10 bases not matched to a gene. Germline CDR1 is MNHEY and CDR2 is SVGAGI. The chain's CDR3 is CASRRLAGEGWETQYF. The CDR3 DNA reads as TGTGCCAGCAGGAGACTAGCGGGAGAAGGTTGGGAGACCCAGTACTTC.

The sample holds many counts of this clonotype. This chain connects TRBV27 to TRBJ2-7; TRBD2 matches 7 bases. Germline CDR1 is MNHEY and CDR2 is SMNVEV (reference sequence). CDR3 length equals 15 residues. The trim removed 2 bases at V and 0 bases at J, leaving 4 bases unmatched. In nucleotides, the CDR3 is TGTGCCAGCAGTTTAACTAGCGAGTACTCCTACGAGCAGTACTTC. This encodes CASSLTSEYSYEQYF.

This clonotype was observed at least ten times. The rearrangement joins TRBV4-3 to TRBJ2-5, with a tentative D call TRBD2 (6 bases). V gave up 1 base and J gave up 1 base, with 7 bases separating them. From germline, CDR1 is LGHNA and CDR2 YSLEER. There are 14 residues in the CDR3. CDR3 residues: CASSQGTIQETQYF. CDR3 coding DNA: TGCGCCAGCAGCCAAGGGACTATCCAAGAGACCCAGTACTTC.

The rearrangement links TRBV27 to TRBJ1-1; D may be TRBD1 (6 bases). Deletions cut 7 bases from V and 0 bases from J, with 15 bases between. The germline V gene encodes CDR1 MNHEY and CDR2 SMNVEV (reference sequence). The CDR3 extends over 15 amino acids. CDR3 loop: CASTDRSFMNTEAFF. The CDR3 DNA follows: TGTGCCAGCACCGACAGGTCTTTTATGAACACTGAAGCTTTCTTT.

This clonotype was seen at least ten times. The rearrangement joins TRBV4-1 to TRBJ1-1; tentatively, D is TRBD1 (5 bases). The CDR3 runs to 19 residues. The ends were cut back, 0 bases at V and 5 bases at J, with 25 bases in the middle. Germline loops: CDR1 MGHRA, CDR2 YSYEKL. Written as DNA, the CDR3 is TGCGCCAGCAGCCAAGATCGTCCGGTAGGGGCAGCCCGGGGAACTGAAGCTTTCTTT. Translation: CASSQDRPVGAARGTEAFF.

This clonotype was observed many times. This chain uses TRBV7-2 with TRBJ2-5, with TRBD2 matching 8 bases. The CDR3 loop spans 15 amino acids. V dropped 4 bases and J dropped 5; count of bases not matched to a gene: 9. Germline assignment: CDR1 SGHTA and CDR2 FQGNSA. The CDR3 loop is CASSWAGLAHETQYF. CDR3 DNA sequence: TGTGCCAGCAGCTGGGCCGGACTAGCCCACGAGACCCAGTACTTC.

This clonotype was seen at least ten times. The genes are TRBV20-1 and TRBJ1-5; 7 positions match TRBD1. V gave up 0 bases and J gave up 0 bases; unmatched junction bases: 14. Germline V CDR1 and CDR2: DFQATT, SNEGSKA (reference sequence). The CDR3 loop spans 19 amino acids. CDR3 sequence reads: CSARDRDSLKPYSNQPQHF. CDR3 DNA sequence: TGCAGTGCTAGAGATCGGGACAGCCTCAAACCTTATAGCAATCAGCCCCAGCATTTT.

Worth noting for this clonotype: One end of the junction is discordant with germline, which a read error may explain. The chain combines TRBV12-3 or TRBV12-4 with TRBJ1-5, with D possibly TRBD1 on 5 matching bases. CDR3 length: 15 amino acids. The CDR3 spells CGSSLRGPRNQPQHF. DNA of the CDR3: TGTGGCAGCAGTCTTCGGGGCCCTCGCAATCAGCCCCAGCATTTT.

Points on this clonotype: Its ends do not fully match the called genes, so a read error is possible. The chain carries TRBV30 and TRBJ2-2, with D perhaps TRBD1 or TRBD2 (5 bases each). The V gene's germline CDR1 is GTSNPN and CDR2 SVGIG (reference sequence). The CDR3 contains 13 residues. CDR3 in DNA: TGTGCCTGGAGTGCTGGGTTAAGAGGGGAGCTGTTGTTT. Its translation is CAWSAGLRGELLF. Drawing the rest from reference TRBV30 and TRBJ2-2, the complete variable domain is SQTIHQWPATLVQPVGSPLSLECTVEGTSNPNLYWYRQAAGRGLQLLFYSVGIGQISSEVPQNLSASRPQDRQFILSSKKLLLSDSGFYLCAWSAGLRGELLFGEGSRLTVL.

This clonotype was counted a few times. The gene calls are TRBV6-1 and TRBJ1-2; perhaps TRBD1 as D (5 bases). Trimming cost V 0 bases and J 8 bases, with 10 bases left between them. The CDR3 consists of 13 residues. Per the germline V gene, CDR1 is MNHNS and CDR2 is SASEGT. Here the CDR3 DNA reads TGTGCCAGCAGTGAAGCGAGGGACCGGGGCTACACCTTC. Its translation: CASSEARDRGYTF.

The chain combines TRBV28 with TRBJ2-5; the D gene is possibly TRBD2 (5 bases). Per germline, CDR1 MDHEN and CDR2 SYDVKM. V was pared by 6 bases and J by 3 bases, with 14 bases between. The CDR3 runs 14 residues. Written as DNA, the CDR3 is TGTGCCAGCAGCCGCGGACTTACCAAAGAGACCCAGTACTTC. Amino acid sequence: CASSRGLTKETQYF.

J is TRBJ1-1 and V is TRBV12-3 or TRBV12-4; possible D gene TRBD1, 6 bases. The CDR3 runs 14 residues. The V and J ends lost 6 bases and 1 base respectively, with 12 bases between them. This CDR3 is CASRAWGQNTEAFF. Written as DNA, the CDR3 is TGTGCCAGCAGGGCGTGGGGGCAGAACACTGAAGCTTTCTTT.

Notes on this clonotype: Just one base apart from a much larger clone, this may be a read error. The chain employs TRBV20-1 and TRBJ1-2; maybe TRBD1 (5 bases). Germline loops: CDR1 DFQATT, CDR2 SNEGSKA (reference sequence). This CDR3 comprises 14 residues. Trimming took off 8 bases at V and 2 bases at J, with 18 bases between the two ends. The CDR3: CSTEMEGINYGYTF. Written as DNA, the CDR3 is TGCAGTACTGAGATGGAGGGGATAAACTATGGCTACACCTTC.

This chain connects TRBV11-3 to TRBJ2-7, with D tentatively TRBD2 (7 bases). This CDR3 has 15 amino acids. Germline CDR1 SGHNT, CDR2 YENEEA. V was clipped by 2 bases and J by 4 bases, with 15 bases between them. CDR3 amino acids: CASSLTAGALYEQYF. CDR3 DNA: TGTGCCAGCAGCTTAACCGCGGGGGCCTTATACGAGCAGTACTTC.

This clonotype was found many times. The genes are TRBV20-1 and TRBJ2-7; D might be TRBD1 (6 bases). The CDR3 length is 13 residues. Germline V gene lookup returns CDR1 DFQATT and CDR2 SNEGSKA (reference sequence). Trimming shortened V by 6 bases and J by 2 bases, and 14 bases separated the two germline ends. The CDR3 coding sequence is TGCAGTGCCAGGGGTGCAGGGACCTACGAGCAGTACTTC. The encoded protein is CSARGAGTYEQYF.

This clonotype was detected ten times or more. V usage is TRBV20-1 and J usage is TRBJ1-2, with 7 bases matching TRBD1. V lost 1 base to trimming and J lost 9 bases; unmatched junction nucleotides: 5. This CDR3 is 12 amino acids long. Germline assignment: CDR1 DFQATT and CDR2 SNEGSKA (reference sequence). In nucleotides, the CDR3 is TGCAGTGCTAGAGGAGGGGGCGAAAGCTACACCTTC. Encoded protein: CSARGGGESYTF.

J is TRBJ2-5 and V is TRBV9; 11 bases map to TRBD2. Germline V gene data show CDR1 as SGDLS and CDR2 as YYNGEE. The CDR3 sequence is 18 residues long. V lost 4 bases and J lost 4; bases outside the gene matches: 15. This CDR3 is CASSPSTSGVLWSETQYF. The CDR3 DNA is TGTGCCAGCAGCCCTTCGACTAGCGGGGTACTTTGGTCAGAGACCCAGTACTTC.

This clonotype was seen many times. This chain connects TRBV20-1 to TRBJ2-1; 12 nucleotides line up with TRBD2. Germline V gene lookup returns CDR1 DFQATT and CDR2 SNEGSKA (reference sequence). Trimming removed 6 bases from V and 4 bases from J; junction bases left unmatched: 7. The CDR3 contains 15 residues. The CDR3 DNA is TGCAGTGCACGACTAGCGGGAGCAATATACAATGAGCAGTTCTTC. This codes for CSARLAGAIYNEQFF.

This clonotype was seen at least ten times. The V gene is TRBV12-3 or TRBV12-4, the J gene TRBJ2-7; no clear D gene. V lost 4 bases, J lost 0 bases, and 7 bases lay in between. The CDR3 length is 13 residues. Here the CDR3 reads CASSSGHSYEQYF. The DNA of the CDR3 is TGTGCCAGCAGTTCTGGGCACTCCTACGAGCAGTACTTC.

With regard to this clonotype: Mismatch with germline at one junction end may stem from a read error. The rearrangement links TRBV11-2 to TRBJ2-4, with D perhaps TRBD1 (5 bases). This CDR3 contains 15 residues. Germline V gene data show CDR1 as SGHAT and CDR2 as FQNNGV. The chain's CDR3 is CASSLDILAKSIQYF. The DNA for the CDR3 is TGTGCCAGCAGCTTGGACATTTTAGCCAAAAGCATTCAGTACTTC.

The genes are TRBV7-2 and TRBJ1-1; D gene ambiguous. The CDR3 spans 14 residues. Germline CDR1 reads SGHTA; CDR2 reads FQGNSA. Trimming shortened V by 6 bases and J by 4 bases, and 15 bases separated the two germline ends. The CDR3 loop is CASRLDGGPTEAFF. The DNA for the CDR3 is TGTGCCAGCAGGCTCGACGGAGGCCCCACTGAAGCTTTCTTT.

This clonotype was observed many times. This sequence joins TRBV12-3 or TRBV12-4 and TRBJ1-6; 7 bases line up with TRBD1. This CDR3 has 14 amino acids. V dropped 6 bases and J dropped 8; count of bases not matched to a gene: 7. In DNA, the CDR3 is TGTGCCAGCAGCCCCAGGGGGTCTGATTCACCCCTCCACTTT. Its translation is CASSPRGSDSPLHF.

This clonotype was picked up many times. V and J are TRBV20-1 and TRBJ1-2; TRBD1 agrees at 9 bases. Looked up from germline, CDR1 is DFQATT and CDR2 is SNEGSKA (reference sequence). Unmatched junction bases numbered 9, after V lost 2 bases and J lost 5 bases. This CDR3 region has 15 residues. The CDR3 sequence is CSARLGDRGIYGYTF. In DNA form, the CDR3 reads TGCAGTGCTAGACTTGGAGACAGGGGGATTTATGGCTACACCTTC.

This rearrangement joins TRBV12-3 or TRBV12-4 to TRBJ2-7; TRBD2 matches 10 bases. Trimming at V came to 4 bases and at J to 3 bases, leaving 6 bases not matched to a gene. This CDR3 has 15 amino acids. The chain's CDR3 is CASSYTGTSVYEQYF. The DNA for the CDR3 is TGTGCCAGCAGTTACACCGGGACTAGCGTCTACGAGCAGTACTTC.

This clonotype was detected ten times or more. This chain links TRBV19 with TRBJ1-2; 7 positions agree with TRBD1. Germline V gene sequence: CDR1 LNHDA, CDR2 SQIVND (reference sequence). The CDR3 runs to 13 residues. The CDR3 loop is CATSEGAYYGYTF. For the CDR3, the DNA is TGTGCTACCTCCGAGGGGGCATATTATGGCTACACCTTC.

This clonotype was recorded at least ten times. This chain links TRBV27 with TRBJ2-2; 8 positions agree with TRBD1. Trimming cost V 2 bases and J 5 bases; bases outside gene matches: 4. This CDR3 is 15 amino acids long. CDR1 and CDR2 from the germline V gene are MNHEY and SMNVEV (reference sequence). In nucleotides, the CDR3 is TGTGCCAGCAGTTTAGGCAGGGGGCGAACCGGGGAGCTGTTTTTT. It is translated as CASSLGRGRTGELFF.

This clonotype was detected ten times or more. J is TRBJ1-5 and V is TRBV20-1; D not certain. Germline V gene lookup returns CDR1 DFQATT and CDR2 SNEGSKA (reference sequence). The CDR3 covers 14 residues. Trimming cost V 4 bases and J 0 bases, with 10 bases left between them. This CDR3 reads CSATDIYSNQPQHF. The CDR3 DNA follows: TGCAGTGCTACCGACATTTATAGCAATCAGCCCCAGCATTTT.

The chain links TRBV7-3 to TRBJ2-3; 11 bases match TRBD2. This CDR3 contains 15 residues. Germline assignment: CDR1 SGHTA and CDR2 FQGTGA. The V and J ends lost 0 bases and 6 bases, in that order; junction bases with no gene match: 2. The chain's CDR3 is CASSLTSGGEDTQYF. The CDR3 bases are TGTGCCAGCAGCTTAACTAGCGGGGGGGAGGATACGCAGTATTTT. Complete variable domain (other parts from reference TRBV7-3 and TRBJ2-3): GAGVSQTPSNKVTEKGKYVELRCDPISGHTALYWYRQSLGQGPEFLIYFQGTGAADDSGLPNDRFFAVRPEGSVSTLKIQRTERGDSAVYLCASSLTSGGEDTQYFGPGTRLTVL.

This clonotype was counted many times. This rearrangement joins TRBV20-1 to TRBJ1-2; D not certain. The V end lost 3 bases, the J end lost 7 bases, and 6 bases lay between the germline ends. The germline V gene has CDR1 DFQATT and CDR2 SNEGSKA (reference sequence). CDR3 size: 10 residues. The CDR3 DNA sequence: TGCAGTGCTAGGCAGGTTGGCTACACCTTC. It encodes CSARQVGYTF.